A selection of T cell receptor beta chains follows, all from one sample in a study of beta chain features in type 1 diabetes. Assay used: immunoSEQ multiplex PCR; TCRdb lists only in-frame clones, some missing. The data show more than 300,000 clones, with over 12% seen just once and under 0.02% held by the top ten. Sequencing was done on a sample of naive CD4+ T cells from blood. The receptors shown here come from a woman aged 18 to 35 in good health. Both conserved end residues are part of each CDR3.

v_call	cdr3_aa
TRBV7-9	CASSLGGRSGEETQYF
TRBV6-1	CASSRASGSYNEQFF
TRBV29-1	CSVRGLLAIVSEQFF
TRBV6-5	CASSPRTHEQYF
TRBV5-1	CASTLTSGTGVGEQYF
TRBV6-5	CASSPDRAPSWEQYF
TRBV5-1	CASGHPGEGYGYTF
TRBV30	CAWDRGNQPQHF
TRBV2	CASRHGLAGGPGNEQFF
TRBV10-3	CAISRTGNRETQYF
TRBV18	CASSRTSGGMDTQYF
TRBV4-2	CASSPSGMPTNEKLFF
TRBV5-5	CASSPGQGVGAQHF
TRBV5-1	CASSLPPVRADGELFF
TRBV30	CAWSVREGNEQFF
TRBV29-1	CSVRGQAHYEQYF
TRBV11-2	CASSLGQNPYGYTF
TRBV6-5	CASSYSYRTSVYEQYF
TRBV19	CASSPRTTGGPGEQFF
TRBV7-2	CASSFRSIGGDTQYF
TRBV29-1	CSVGGLATGELFF
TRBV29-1	CSVRDRTYGYTF
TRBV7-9	CASRDRVSGNTIYF
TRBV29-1	CSVEVTSGSTGEQYF
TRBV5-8	CASSLVGYTF
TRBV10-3	CAISDGAGGVQYF
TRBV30	CAWSGGRGPSSTDTQYF
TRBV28	CASSSANWATDTQYF
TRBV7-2	CASSPRNVNEQFF
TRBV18	CASSPRRDEQYF
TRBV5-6	CASSQGLAERGVDTQYF
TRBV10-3	CAISDRGQDEQYF
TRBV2	CASSNQNHGTGMTQYF
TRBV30	CAWAPASGRGNEQFF
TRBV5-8	CASSPAGGREQYF
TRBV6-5	CASSYRAAGGWPQHF
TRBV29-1	CSVSDRGQGGYTF
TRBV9	CASSAAVRTGRSEKLFF